The 22 T cell receptor beta chains presented below share a single source sample, sequenced in a study of TIL therapy for anti-PD-1-resistant metastatic lung cancer. The time point was: pre-treatment sample, taken before nivolumab and TIL therapy. This was the immunoSEQ v3 assay. Using immunoSEQ multiplex PCR, the repertoire was profiled, and TCRdb retains in-frame clones only, with some absent. The sample contains approximately 40,000 clones, about 73% of which appear only once. Here the sequenced sample was blood, taken at baseline. Every receptor here comes from a person aged 25-85 years with non-small cell lung cancer.

The chain is built from TRBV9 and TRBJ2-2; 8 bases line up with TRBD1. The germline V gene has CDR1 SGDLS and CDR2 YYNGEE. Trimming cost V 7 bases and J 2 bases; bases outside gene matches: 4. This CDR3 contains 14 residues. The CDR3 DNA reads TGTGCCAGCGGCGACAGGGGAAACACCGGGGAGCTGTTTTTT. Translation gives CASGDRGNTGELFF.

The J gene is TRBJ1-1, the V gene TRBV19; TRBD1 matches 8 bases. Germline-derived CDR1 and CDR2 are LNHDA and SQIVND (reference sequence). Trimming removed 4 bases from V and 0 bases from J; junction bases left unmatched: 10. There are 17 residues in the CDR3. DNA for the CDR3: TGTGCCAGTAGTACCGGGACAGGTGGAAACATGAACACTGAAGCTTTCTTT. This encodes CASSTGTGGNMNTEAFF.

The chain joins TRBV7-6 to TRBJ2-7, with 7 bases aligning to TRBD2. The length of the CDR3 is 13 residues. Trimming took 3 bases from V and 5 from J; bases not matched to a gene: 4. In germline, CDR1 is SGHVS, CDR2 FNYEAQ. DNA for the CDR3: TGTGCCAGCAGCTTGGGGAGGGGAGACGAGCAGTACTTC. It codes for CASSLGRGDEQYF.

This chain uses TRBV4-3 with TRBJ2-3; 7 bases agree with TRBD2. CDR3 length: 15 residues. CDR1 and CDR2 (germline): LGHNA, YSLEER. Unmatched junction bases numbered 2, after V lost 1 base and J lost 1 base. Here the CDR3 reads CASSQGGLGTDTQYF. The CDR3 DNA is TGCGCCAGCAGCCAAGGAGGACTAGGCACAGATACGCAGTATTTT.

V and J are TRBV27 and TRBJ1-1; D unclear. Germline assignment: CDR1 MNHEY and CDR2 SMNVEV (reference sequence). The V end was cut by 8 bases, the J end by 4 bases, with 20 bases between. The CDR3 extends over 15 amino acids. The CDR3 DNA sequence: TGTGCCAGCGGGCCGGCCCTCGGGGAGGGCACTGAAGCTTTCTTT. It is translated as CASGPALGEGTEAFF.

For the CDR3, the DNA is TGCGCCAGCAGCCTTTCAGGGGACAGACACACCTACGAGCAGTACTTC. Translation: CASSLSGDRHTYEQYF. The V call is TRBV4-3, the J call TRBJ2-7; TRBD1 agrees at 7 bases. This CDR3 spans 16 amino acids. V lost 4 bases, J lost 2 bases, and 11 bases stayed unmatched. Germline CDR1 reads LGHNA; CDR2 reads YSLEER.

The rearrangement links TRBV4-2 to TRBJ1-6; D is undetermined. V dropped 0 bases and J dropped 6 bases, with 15 bases sitting between them. Per the germline V gene, CDR1 is LGHNA and CDR2 is YNFKEQ. This CDR3 has 17 amino acids. The CDR3 DNA follows: TGTGCCAGCAGCCAAGAGCCTCATACCTCCCCTAATTCACCCCTCCACTTT. Residues: CASSQEPHTSPNSPLHF.

The rearrangement links TRBV19 to TRBJ2-3, with D tentatively TRBD1 (5 bases). Germline-derived CDR1 and CDR2 are LNHDA and SQIVND (reference sequence). V was shortened by 1 base and J by 6 bases, with 14 bases between the two germline ends. This CDR3 spans 15 amino acids. In nucleotides, the CDR3 is TGTGCCAGTAGTATAGTAGGACGAAAGGGGGATACGCAGTATTTT. Protein product: CASSIVGRKGDTQYF.

The V call is TRBV27, the J call TRBJ2-5; D gene unclear. Germline V lookup: CDR1 MNHEY, CDR2 SMNVEV (reference sequence). The CDR3 runs 15 residues. V was shortened by 5 bases and J by 5 bases, with 18 bases between the two germline ends. Here the CDR3 reads CASSPRTDRGETQYF. The CDR3 DNA reads as TGTGCCAGCAGTCCAAGGACGGACCGTGGGGAGACCCAGTACTTC.

This clone was detected only a few times. The rearrangement links TRBV19 to TRBJ1-3; unclear D gene. V gave up 9 bases and J gave up 1 base, with 10 bases separating them. The germline V gene encodes CDR1 LNHDA and CDR2 SQIVND (reference sequence). This CDR3 is built from 13 residues. DNA for the CDR3: TGTGCCAGCCCCGGGCCTTCTGGAAACACCATATATTTT. Translated, it gives CASPGPSGNTIYF.

V is TRBV7-9 and J is TRBJ2-2; D is undetermined. The CDR3 consists of 13 residues. Per the germline V gene, CDR1 is SEHNR and CDR2 is FQNEAQ (reference sequence). Trimming took off 3 bases at V and 4 bases at J, with 6 bases between the two ends. Here the CDR3 reads CASSFISTGELFF. CDR3 sequence (DNA): TGTGCCAGCAGCTTTATTAGCACCGGGGAGCTGTTTTTT.

This chain uses TRBV7-2 with TRBJ2-4; D uncertain. This CDR3 comprises 15 residues. Germline values: CDR1 SGHTA, CDR2 FQGNSA. V lost 1 base and J lost 2, with 9 bases in between. The CDR3 sequence: CASSLDAPTKNIQYF. The CDR3 DNA sequence: TGTGCCAGCAGCTTAGATGCGCCGACCAAAAACATTCAGTACTTC.

This clone appeared a few times. This chain connects TRBV6-4 to TRBJ2-3; D may match TRBD1 or TRBD2 (5 bases each). V was shortened by 5 bases and J by 3 bases, with 12 bases between the two germline ends. The germline V gene encodes CDR1 MRHNA and CDR2 SNTAGT. The CDR3 has 14 amino acids. CDR3 sequence reads: CASSKGRDTDTQYF. CDR3 DNA: TGTGCCAGCAGTAAGGGACGGGATACAGATACGCAGTATTTT.

This chain joins TRBV9 and TRBJ1-3; D not resolved. The V gene's germline CDR1 is SGDLS and CDR2 YYNGEE. The CDR3 runs to 16 residues. Between the trimmed V and J ends, which lost 5 bases and 0 bases, there was a span of 15 bases. This chain's CDR3 is CASRHPLDGSGNTIYF. The CDR3 DNA is TGTGCCAGCAGACACCCCCTGGACGGCTCTGGAAACACCATATATTTT.

This sequence joins TRBV5-1 and TRBJ2-1; TRBD1 is a possible D gene (5 bases). CDR3 length: 19 amino acids. Per germline, CDR1 SGHRS and CDR2 YFSETQ. V lost 2 bases to trimming and J lost 4 bases, with 25 bases between them. In DNA form, the CDR3 reads TGCGCCAGCAGCTTTTCGATCTTGACAGAACAGGACGTTTACAATGAGCAGTTCTTC. Its translation is CASSFSILTEQDVYNEQFF.

V and J are TRBV7-3 and TRBJ2-2, with 10 bases matching TRBD1. The germline CDR1 and CDR2 sequences are SGHTA and FQGTGA. The J segment lost 5 bases and the V segment lost 3 bases, leaving 3 bases of the junction unmatched. This CDR3 region has 15 residues. CDR3 residues: CASSFRQGATGELFF. The CDR3 nucleotides are TGTGCCAGCAGCTTCAGACAGGGGGCGACCGGGGAGCTGTTTTTT.

In this sample, this clone turned up a few times. The genes are TRBV9 and TRBJ2-7, with 7 bases that match TRBD1. The germline V gene has CDR1 SGDLS and CDR2 YYNGEE. This CDR3 has 14 amino acids. The junction had 3 bases not matched to a gene; V was cut back by 3 bases and J by 0 bases. The CDR3 loop is CASSGGQTSYEQYF. In DNA, the CDR3 is TGTGCCAGCAGCGGGGGACAGACCTCCTACGAGCAGTACTTC.

The chain carries TRBV7-9 and TRBJ2-1; TRBD1 or TRBD2 may be the D gene (5 bases each). Germline V gives CDR1 SEHNR, CDR2 FQNEAQ (reference sequence). V was trimmed by 5 bases and J by 6 bases, leaving 20 bases between them. This CDR3 is 16 amino acids long. CDR3: CASSGDETRSTNEQFF. CDR3 sequence (DNA): TGTGCCAGCAGCGGGGACGAGACAAGGAGTACCAATGAGCAGTTCTTC.

The gene calls are TRBV4-3 and TRBJ1-1; no clear D. V was pared by 4 bases and J by 3 bases, with 9 bases between. CDR1 is LGHNA, CDR2 YSLEER, per germline. The CDR3 length is 13 residues. CDR3 loop: CASSPRQYTEAFF. The CDR3 region has the DNA TGCGCCAGCAGCCCTCGTCAGTACACTGAAGCTTTCTTT.

V usage is TRBV14 and J usage is TRBJ2-1; 9 nucleotides line up with TRBD1. J was trimmed by 9 bases and V by 1 base; bases with no gene match: 10. The CDR3 sequence is 16 residues long. Germline CDR1 and CDR2: SGHDN and FVKESK. The CDR3 DNA reads as TGTGCCAGCAGCCAAGGGCGACAGGGGGGTTTAAGTGAGCAGTTCTTC. Translating gives CASSQGRQGGLSEQFF. The complete variable domain, with remaining parts taken from reference TRBV14 and TRBJ2-1, reads EAGVTQFPSHSVIEKGQTVTLRCDPISGHDNLYWYRRVMGKEIKFLLHFVKESKQDESGMPNNRFLAERTGGTYSTLKVQPAELEDSGVYFCASSQGRQGGLSEQFFGPGTRLTVL.

This clone was counted only a few times. This sequence joins TRBV6-1 and TRBJ1-5; 8 bases are a match to TRBD1. The CDR3 has 14 amino acids. J lost 5 bases, V lost 5 bases, and 5 bases had no gene match. Germline values: CDR1 MNHNS, CDR2 SASEGT. The CDR3: CASSLKGQDQPQHF. In DNA form, the CDR3 reads TGTGCCAGCAGTCTGAAGGGACAGGATCAGCCCCAGCATTTT.

V usage is TRBV4-3 and J usage is TRBJ1-6, with D perhaps TRBD1 (6 bases). Germline CDR1 LGHNA, CDR2 YSLEER. The CDR3 has 16 residues. V gave up 4 bases and J gave up 3 bases, with 13 bases separating them. The CDR3, as DNA: TGCGCCAGCAGCCCAGGCGGGACAAACTATAATTCACCCCTCCACTTT. This sequence encodes CASSPGGTNYNSPLHF.